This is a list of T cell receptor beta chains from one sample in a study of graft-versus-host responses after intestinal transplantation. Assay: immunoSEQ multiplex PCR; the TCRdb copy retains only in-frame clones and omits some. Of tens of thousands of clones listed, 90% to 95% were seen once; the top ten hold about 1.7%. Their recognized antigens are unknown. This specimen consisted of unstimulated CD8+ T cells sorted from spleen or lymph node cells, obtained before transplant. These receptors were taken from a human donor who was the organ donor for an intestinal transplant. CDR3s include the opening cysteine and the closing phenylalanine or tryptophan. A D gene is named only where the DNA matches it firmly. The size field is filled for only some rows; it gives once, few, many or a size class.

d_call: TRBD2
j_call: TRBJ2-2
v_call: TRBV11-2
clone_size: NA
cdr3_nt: TGTGCCAGCAGCTTAGTCACGGGTCGGGGGGACCGGGAGCTGTTTTTT
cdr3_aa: CASSLVTGRGDRELFF

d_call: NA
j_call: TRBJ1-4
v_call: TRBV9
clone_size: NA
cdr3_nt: TGTGCCAGCAGCGTAGCGGGTACAACTAATGAAAAACTGTTTTTT
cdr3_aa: CASSVAGTTNEKLFF

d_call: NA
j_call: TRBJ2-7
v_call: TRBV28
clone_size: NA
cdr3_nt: TGTGCCAGCAGCCTTGAAAGGGGCTACGAGCAGTACTTC
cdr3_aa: CASSLERGYEQYF

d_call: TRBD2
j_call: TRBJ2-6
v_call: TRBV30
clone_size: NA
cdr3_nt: TGTGCCTGGCTTAGCGGGAGGGCTGCGGGGGCCAACGTCCTGACTTTC
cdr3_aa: CAWLSGRAAGANVLTF

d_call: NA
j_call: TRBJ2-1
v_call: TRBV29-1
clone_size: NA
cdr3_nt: TGCAGCGTAGCCAGGCTTTACAATGAGCAGTTCTTC
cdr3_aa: CSVARLYNEQFF

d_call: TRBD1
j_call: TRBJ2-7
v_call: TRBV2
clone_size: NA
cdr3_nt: TGTGCCAGCAGTGAATATGTGTCAGGGGGCGCGTACGAGCAGTACTTC
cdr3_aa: CASSEYVSGGAYEQYF

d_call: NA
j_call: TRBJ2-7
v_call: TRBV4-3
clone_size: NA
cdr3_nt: TGCGCCAGCAGCCAAGATCTAGGACAGCGTACCTACGAGCAGTACTTC
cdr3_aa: CASSQDLGQRTYEQYF

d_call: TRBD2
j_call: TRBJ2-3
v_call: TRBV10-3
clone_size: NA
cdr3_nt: TGTGCCATCAGGCTAGCGGAAGAGGATACGCAGTATTTT
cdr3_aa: CAIRLAEEDTQYF

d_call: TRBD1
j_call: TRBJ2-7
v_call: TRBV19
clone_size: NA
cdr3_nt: TGTGCCAGTAGTATTCGATCCGGGACAGGGGCCTACGAGCAGTACTTC
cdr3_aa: CASSIRSGTGAYEQYF

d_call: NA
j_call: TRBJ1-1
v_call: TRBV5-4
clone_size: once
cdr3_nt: TGTGCCAGCAGCTTAGGGGGTAGCACTGAAGCTTTCTTT
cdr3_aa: CASSLGGSTEAFF

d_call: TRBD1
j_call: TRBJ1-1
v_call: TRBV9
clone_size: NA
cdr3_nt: TGTGCCAGCAGCGTACAGGGGGATAACACTGAAGCTTTCTTT
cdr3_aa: CASSVQGDNTEAFF

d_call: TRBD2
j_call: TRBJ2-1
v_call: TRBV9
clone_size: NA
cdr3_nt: TGTGCCAGCAGCGCAGGACCCGGACTAGCGGGAGATAGGAGCTCCTACAATGAGCAGTTCTTC
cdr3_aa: CASSAGPGLAGDRSSYNEQFF

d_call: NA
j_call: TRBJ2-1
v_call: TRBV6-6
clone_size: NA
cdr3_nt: TGTGCCAGCAGTTACCTTTACAATGAGCAGTTCTTC
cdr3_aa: CASSYLYNEQFF

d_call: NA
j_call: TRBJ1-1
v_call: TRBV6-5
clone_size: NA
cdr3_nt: TGTGCCAGCACCCCGGGGGGGGTTCCTGAAGCTTTCTTT
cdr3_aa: CASTPGGVPEAFF

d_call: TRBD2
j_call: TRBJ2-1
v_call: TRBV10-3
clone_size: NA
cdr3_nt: TGTGCCATCACCCCGGGACTAGCGGGAGGATCCTACAATGAGCAGTTCTTC
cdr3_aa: CAITPGLAGGSYNEQFF

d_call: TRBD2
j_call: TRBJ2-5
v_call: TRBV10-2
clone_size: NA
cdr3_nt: TGCGCCAGCAGCCCGGGAGGGATCCAAGAGACCCAGTACTTC
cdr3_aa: CASSPGGIQETQYF

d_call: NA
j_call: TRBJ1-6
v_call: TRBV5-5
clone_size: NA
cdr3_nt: TGTGCCAGCAGCTCCCGGACTCGGGCAAGCCTCCACTTT
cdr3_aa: CASSSRTRASLHF

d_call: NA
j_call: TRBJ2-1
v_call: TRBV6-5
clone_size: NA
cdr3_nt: TGTGCCAGCAGTTTACAGGGATACAATGAGCAGTTCTTC
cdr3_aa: CASSLQGYNEQFF

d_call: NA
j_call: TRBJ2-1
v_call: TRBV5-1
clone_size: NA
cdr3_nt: TGCGCCAGCAGCTTTGACACTCCCTACAATGAGCAGTTCTTC
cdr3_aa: CASSFDTPYNEQFF

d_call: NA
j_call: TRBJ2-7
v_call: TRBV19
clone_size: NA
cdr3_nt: TGTGCCAGTAGCCTCGGGACTGGACAAGTCTACGAGCAGTACTTC
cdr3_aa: CASSLGTGQVYEQYF

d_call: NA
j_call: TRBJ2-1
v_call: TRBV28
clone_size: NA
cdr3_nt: TGTGCCAGCAGTTTCCGGGAAGCGACAGAGCAGTTCTTC
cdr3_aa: CASSFREATEQFF

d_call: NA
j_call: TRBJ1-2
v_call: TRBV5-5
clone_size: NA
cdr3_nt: TGTGCCAGCAGCTCCTGGACAGTAGCGATGGACTATGGCTACACCTTC
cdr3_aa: CASSSWTVAMDYGYTF